This T cell receptor (beta chain) was captured in a study of T cell responses to AZD1222 COVID-19 vaccine. Study-level points and caveats: Clonal diversity was possibly underestimated, and the donors were mostly white British, with more females.

Clones were sequenced by immunoSEQ multiplex PCR, and TCRdb holds only the in-frame ones, with some missing. Of 100,000 to 140,000 clones listed, 90% to 95% were seen once; the top ten hold about 6.8%. V lost 2 bases and J lost 7, with 12 bases in between. This CDR3 contains 14 residues. The germline gives CDR1 GTSNPN, CDR2 SVGIG (reference sequence). About this clone itself: Its target is not known.

This specimen was peripheral blood, taken 28 days after the second AZD1222 dose. The V and J genes are TRBV30 and TRBJ1-6, with unresolved D. The origin of this receptor is an adult who received the AZD1222 COVID-19 vaccine. CDR3 nucleotides: TGTGCCTGGAGTTCGGGCCTGCGGAATTCACCCCTCCACTTT. This sequence encodes CAWSSGLRNSPLHF.